This passage covers 21 T cell receptor beta chains from one sample sequenced in a study of blood T cell repertoires in COVID-19. Only in-frame clones appear in the TCRdb table, and some are missing; sequencing was by immunoSEQ multiplex PCR. Of 200,000 to 250,000 clones detected, over 75% appear once; the ten largest clones hold 7.2%. Source material: PBMCs or T cells enriched from blood (not recorded which). The receptors shown here come from a man aged 30 to 45 in a cohort exposed to, infected with or recovered from COVID-19 (not recorded which).

This clone is a singleton in its sample. The V and J genes are TRBV6-1 and TRBJ2-5; D unresolved. V was shortened by 0 bases and J by 2 bases, with 10 bases between the two germline ends. The germline V gene has CDR1 MNHNS and CDR2 SASEGT. The CDR3 spans 15 residues. DNA for the CDR3: TGTGCCAGCAGTGAAGCGCGCACTGAGCAAGAGACCCAGTACTTC. Amino acids: CASSEARTEQETQYF.

This chain connects TRBV5-1 to TRBJ2-1, with D possibly TRBD2 on 6 matching bases. With 2 bases removed from V and 6 bases from J, the gap between germline ends came to 12 bases. The CDR3 extends over 14 amino acids. The V gene's germline CDR1 is SGHRS and CDR2 YFSETQ. CDR3 nucleotide sequence: TGCGCCAGCAGCTTATTAGGGGAGGCCAATGAGCAGTTCTTC. This encodes CASSLLGEANEQFF. Variable domain in full (rest from reference TRBV5-1 and TRBJ2-1): KAGVTQTPRYLIKTRGQQVTLSCSPISGHRSVSWYQQTPGQGLQFLFEYFSETQRNKGNFPGRFSGRQFSNSRSEMNVSTLELGDSALYLCASSLLGEANEQFFGPGTRLTVL.

In this sample, this clone turned up once. The chain has TRBV3-1 (or the pseudogene TRBV3-2) and TRBJ2-1; 8 bases align to TRBD1. Germline V lookup: CDR1 LGHDT, CDR2 YNNKEL (reference sequence). This CDR3 is built from 12 residues. The V and J ends lost 3 bases and 10 bases, in that order; junction bases with no gene match: 2. The CDR3 is CASSQRDREQFF. For the CDR3, the DNA is TGTGCCAGCAGCCAGAGGGACAGGGAGCAGTTCTTC.

The chain has TRBV2 and TRBJ1-4; TRBD1 is a possible D gene (5 bases). The V gene's germline CDR1 is SNHLY and CDR2 FYNNEI. This CDR3 has 15 residues. Trimming took 5 bases from V and 2 from J, leaving 12 bases between them. The CDR3 nucleotides are TGTGCCAGCAGTAATCAGGGTACGACTAATGAAAAACTGTTTTTT. This translates into CASSNQGTTNEKLFF.

The rearrangement joins TRBV15 to TRBJ2-7, with D possibly TRBD2 on 6 matching bases. The CDR3 extends over 14 amino acids. Trimming removed 8 bases from V and 2 bases from J, with 16 bases in between. Germline V gene sequence: CDR1 LNHNV, CDR2 YYDKDF (reference sequence). The CDR3 DNA is TGTGCCACCGGAACAGGCGGGACCCCCTACGAGCAGTACTTC. Encoded protein: CATGTGGTPYEQYF.

The chain has TRBV4-2 and TRBJ2-7; the D is unclear. The CDR3 has 16 residues. The V and J ends lost 2 bases and 4 bases respectively, with 18 bases between them. Germline loops: CDR1 LGHNA, CDR2 YNFKEQ. The CDR3 DNA sequence: TGTGCCAGCAGCCAATTCAAATACCCAGTCCCATACGAGCAGTACTTC. Its translation: CASSQFKYPVPYEQYF.

The chain employs TRBV5-1 and TRBJ2-2; the D gene is possibly TRBD2 (6 bases). From germline, CDR1 is SGHRS and CDR2 YFSETQ. V lost 4 bases and J 2 bases, leaving 12 bases between the germline ends. The CDR3 has 15 residues. CDR3 residues: CASSPGTSNTGELFF. For the CDR3, the DNA is TGCGCCAGCAGCCCCGGGACTTCTAACACCGGGGAGCTGTTTTTT.

This chain links TRBV18 with TRBJ2-5, with D tentatively TRBD2 (5 bases). V lost 5 bases, J lost 4 bases, and 17 bases lay in between. Germline values: CDR1 KGHSH, CDR2 LQKENI. The CDR3 is 15 residues long. CDR3 sequence: CASSSQKGVPETQYF. The CDR3 region has the DNA TGTGCCAGCTCATCCCAAAAGGGAGTTCCAGAGACCCAGTACTTC.

This clone is a singleton in its sample. J is TRBJ2-2 and V is TRBV9, with D perhaps TRBD2 (5 bases). V shed 3 bases and J shed 8 bases, with 20 bases lying between them. Germline assignment: CDR1 SGDLS and CDR2 YYNGEE. The CDR3 has 16 residues. The CDR3 sequence: CASSGLHAGSSGELFF. CDR3 coding DNA: TGTGCCAGCAGCGGACTACATGCGGGTTCATCAGGGGAGCTGTTTTTT.

The rearrangement links TRBV28 to TRBJ2-7; the match to TRBD2 covers 7 bases. The ends lost 3 bases at V and 2 bases at J; junction bases unmatched: 7. From germline, CDR1 is MDHEN and CDR2 SYDVKM. The CDR3 extends over 15 amino acids. CDR3 in amino acids: CASSLGGSAPYEQYF. The CDR3 nucleotides read TGTGCCAGCAGTTTGGGCGGGAGCGCCCCCTACGAGCAGTACTTC.

This sequence joins TRBV5-4 and TRBJ1-1; possibly TRBD1 for D (5 bases). The CDR3 spans 15 residues. V lost 4 bases, J lost 2 bases, and 15 bases lay in between. Germline CDR1 is SGHNT and CDR2 is YYREEE (reference sequence). The CDR3 bases are TGTGCCAGCAGCCAGTGGGGGGGGGTTAACACTGAAGCTTTCTTT. Translated: CASSQWGGVNTEAFF.

The genes are TRBV11-3 and TRBJ2-2; D remains ambiguous. This CDR3 comprises 12 residues. Looked up from germline, CDR1 is SGHNT and CDR2 is YENEEA. The V and J ends lost 3 bases and 7 bases respectively, with 6 bases between them. The CDR3 DNA sequence: TGTGCCAGCAGCTTGCGAAGCGGGGAGCTGTTTTTT. This sequence encodes CASSLRSGELFF.

The V call is TRBV19, the J call TRBJ2-3, with TRBD2 matching 10 bases. The germline V gene encodes CDR1 LNHDA and CDR2 SQIVND (reference sequence). The junction had 3 bases not matched to a gene; V was cut back by 3 bases and J by 3 bases. CDR3 length: 15 amino acids. The CDR3 coding sequence is TGTGCCAGTAGTATCCTAGCGGGAGCAACAGATACGCAGTATTTT. Protein: CASSILAGATDTQYF.

This chain joins TRBV19 and TRBJ2-1; 7 positions agree with TRBD2. The CDR3 is 14 residues long. The V gene's germline CDR1 is LNHDA and CDR2 SQIVND (reference sequence). V gave up 2 bases and J gave up 12 bases; unmatched junction bases: 10. The CDR3, as DNA: TGTGCCAGTAGTATACTGCGGGGAGGGCCTTGGCAGTTCTTC. Protein product: CASSILRGGPWQFF.

This chain joins TRBV3-1 (or the pseudogene TRBV3-2) and TRBJ1-2; possibly TRBD1 for D (6 bases). The CDR3 has 16 residues. Germline V lookup: CDR1 LGHDT, CDR2 YNNKEL (reference sequence). V gave up 7 bases and J gave up 5 bases, with 23 bases separating them. CDR3 nucleotides: TGTGCCAGCAACCGCGGGACTGCGGGGGGCGCTTATGGCTACACCTTC. It is translated as CASNRGTAGGAYGYTF.

The chain is built from TRBV28 and TRBJ1-2, with a tentative D call TRBD1 (5 bases). Germline loops: CDR1 MDHEN, CDR2 SYDVKM. Trimming shortened V by 6 bases and J by 2 bases, and 25 bases separated the two germline ends. This CDR3 has 18 amino acids. The chain's CDR3 is CASSPNPNPGLSNYGYTF. Here the CDR3 DNA reads TGTGCCAGCAGCCCAAACCCTAATCCGGGACTTTCAAACTATGGCTACACCTTC.

The gene calls are TRBV28 and TRBJ2-7; a weak D match, TRBD2 (6 bases). Germline CDR1 and CDR2: MDHEN and SYDVKM. Trimming removed 6 bases from V and 3 bases from J, with 18 bases in between. The CDR3 covers 15 residues. The CDR3 is CASSFTTRPFYEQYF. The CDR3 nucleotides read TGTGCCAGCAGCTTCACGACTAGGCCATTCTACGAGCAGTACTTC.

V usage is TRBV5-1 and J usage is TRBJ2-1, with a possible D match to TRBD2 (5 bases). Trimming took 2 bases from V and 5 from J, leaving 11 bases between them. Germline V gene sequence: CDR1 SGHRS, CDR2 YFSETQ. The CDR3 runs 14 residues. The CDR3 DNA reads TGCGCCAGCAGCTTAAGCGGTAGCGACAATGAGCAGTTCTTC. Its protein product is CASSLSGSDNEQFF.

J is TRBJ2-3 and V is TRBV7-2; maybe TRBD2 (5 bases). The germline V and J ends were trimmed by 1 base and 7 bases, with 15 bases remaining between them. From germline, CDR1 is SGHTA and CDR2 FQGNSA. This CDR3 comprises 15 residues. The CDR3: CASSLVGVEPNTQYF. The CDR3 DNA reads TGTGCCAGCAGCTTAGTCGGGGTTGAGCCAAATACGCAGTATTTT.

The chain combines TRBV28 with TRBJ1-6, with D unresolved. CDR3 length equals 16 residues. CDR1 is MDHEN, CDR2 SYDVKM, per germline. Deletions cut 3 bases from V and 11 bases from J, with 20 bases between. CDR3 residues: CASSFSRGYREAPLHF. In nucleotides, the CDR3 is TGTGCCAGCAGTTTTAGTCGGGGATACCGGGAGGCACCCCTCCACTTT.

The chain couples TRBV5-1 to TRBJ2-2, with 15 positions matching TRBD2. Trimming at V came to 4 bases and at J to 2 bases, leaving 9 bases not matched to a gene. The CDR3 length is 19 residues. CDR1 SGHRS and CDR2 YFSETQ come from the germline V gene. The CDR3 coding sequence is TGCGCCAGCAGCAAGACGGGACTAGCGGGAGGAGTAAACACCGGGGAGCTGTTTTTT. Its translation is CASSKTGLAGGVNTGELFF. The variable domain in full, completed from reference TRBV5-1 and TRBJ2-2, reads KAGVTQTPRYLIKTRGQQVTLSCSPISGHRSVSWYQQTPGQGLQFLFEYFSETQRNKGNFPGRFSGRQFSNSRSEMNVSTLELGDSALYLCASSKTGLAGGVNTGELFFGEGSRLTVL.